Listed here are 25 T cell receptor beta chains from one sample, sequenced in a study of post-analysis software for immune sequencing data. Antigen specificity for these receptors is unknown. The authors incorporated unique molecular identifiers into the TCR beta cDNA libraries. MiXCR, run by TCRdb on the PCR reads, gives a single entry per CDR3 protein. The top ten hold roughly 4.9% of the sample, which has fewer than 850,000 distinct CDR3 sequences, 40% to 55% seen once. Study outcomes and limitations: Roughly five TRBV segments appeared more often in patients than in controls, and TRBV5-6, TRBV5-1 and TRBV20-1 were among these.

Sequencing input: blood. The receptors here all came from a girl aged 5-17 years with multiple sclerosis.

The genes are TRBV6-5 and TRBJ2-1, with 8 bases fitting TRBD2. The CDR3 consists of 15 residues. Losses at the gene ends were 2 bases for V and 5 bases for J; bases not matched to a gene: 5. In germline, CDR1 is MNHEY, CDR2 SVGAGI. The CDR3 protein is CASSYIGLADNEQFF. CDR3 sequence (DNA): TGTGCCAGCAGTTACATTGGACTAGCCGACAATGAGCAGTTCTTC.

The chain couples TRBV21-1 to TRBJ2-7; the D call of TRBD1 is as the table states it, not checked on the DNA. TRBV21-1 is a pseudogene locus. The CDR3 has 15 residues. As DNA, the CDR3 is TGTGCCAGCAGCTCTTCCCTCGGACAGCCCCCCGAGCAGTACTTC. It encodes CASSSSLGQPPEQYF.

V gene TRBV7-9 combines with J gene TRBJ2-7, with TRBD2 matching 8 bases. Germline values: CDR1 SEHNR, CDR2 FQNEAQ (reference sequence). The length of the CDR3 is 17 residues. Trimming removed 4 bases from V and 3 bases from J; junction bases left unmatched: 14. As DNA, the CDR3 is TGTGCCAGCAGCTCCCCCTCCGCGGGGACTAGGGTCTACGAGCAGTACTTC. It codes for CASSSPSAGTRVYEQYF.

This clonotype has just a few counts. The chain recombines TRBV12-3 or TRBV12-4 with TRBJ1-1, with D maybe TRBD1 (6 bases). Trimming removed 5 bases from V and 10 bases from J, with 17 bases in between. The CDR3 covers 13 residues. CDR3 in amino acids: CASSPTGYGGAFF. The DNA for the CDR3 is TGTGCCAGCAGTCCGACAGGATATGGGGGAGCTTTCTTT.

The chain is built from TRBV4-1 and TRBJ1-1; TRBD1 agrees at 8 bases. The CDR3 totals 15 residues. V lost 1 base and J lost 5; bases outside the gene matches: 6. CDR1 is MGHRA and CDR2 is YSYEKL in the germline V gene. The CDR3 DNA sequence: TGCGCCAGCAGCCAAGCGGGACAGGCCCAAACTGAAGCTTTCTTT. This sequence encodes CASSQAGQAQTEAFF.

The chain has TRBV7-8 and TRBJ1-4, with D perhaps matching TRBD1 (6 bases). In germline, CDR1 is SGHVS, CDR2 FQNEAQ. The CDR3 is 17 residues long. V lost 5 bases and J lost 8, with 24 bases in between. The CDR3 DNA follows: TGTGCCAGCAGCGATGAAACGGGGGCCGCAGAGAGCGAAAAACTGTTTTTT. It translates to CASSDETGAAESEKLFF.

This clonotype was recorded a few times. The chain combines TRBV6-2 or TRBV6-3 with TRBJ2-5; 10 bases agree with TRBD2. Unmatched junction bases numbered 7, after V lost 4 bases and J lost 5 bases. Germline CDR1 is MNHEY and CDR2 is SVGEGT. This CDR3 comprises 15 residues. CDR3 bases: TGTGCCAGCAGTTCCACTAGCGGGAAGTTTGAGACCCAGTACTTC. Protein product: CASSSTSGKFETQYF.

CDR3 in DNA: TGTGCCAGCAGCCAAGGACAGTACACTGAAGCTTTCTTT. Translated, it gives CASSQGQYTEAFF. This chain links TRBV14 with TRBJ1-1; tentatively, D is TRBD1 (5 bases). Germline V lookup: CDR1 SGHDN, CDR2 FVKESK. V was pared by 1 base and J by 3 bases, with 6 bases between. This CDR3 is 13 amino acids long.

CDR3 region: CASSHAGGGAYEQYF. The CDR3 region has the DNA TGTGCCAGCAGTCACGCAGGGGGTGGGGCCTACGAGCAGTACTTC. The J gene is TRBJ2-7, the V gene TRBV27; TRBD1 agrees at 7 bases. Germline assignment: CDR1 MNHEY and CDR2 SMNVEV (reference sequence). J lost 2 bases, V lost 5 bases, and 9 bases had no gene match. CDR3 length: 15 amino acids.

The chain employs TRBV20-1 and TRBJ2-7; 14 nucleotides match TRBD2. Trimming removed 6 bases from V and 1 base from J; junction bases left unmatched: 5. Germline V gene data show CDR1 as DFQATT and CDR2 as SNEGSKA (reference sequence). The CDR3 contains 15 residues. The CDR3 coding sequence is TGCAGTGCCGAGACTAGCGGGAGGGTATCCTACGAGCAGTACTTC. Its protein product is CSAETSGRVSYEQYF.

Only a few counts were recorded for this clonotype. V is TRBV12-3 or TRBV12-4 and J is TRBJ2-1, with TRBD2 identical over 9 bases. The CDR3 contains 15 residues. The J segment lost 7 bases and the V segment lost 2 bases, leaving 6 bases of the junction unmatched. The CDR3 reads CASSLRPAGGNEQFF. CDR3 bases: TGTGCCAGCAGTTTACGTCCAGCGGGAGGTAATGAGCAGTTCTTC.

The V call is TRBV5-1, the J call TRBJ2-3; 13 bases are shared with TRBD2. V lost 4 bases to trimming and J lost 4 bases; unmatched junction nucleotides: 6. Germline loops: CDR1 SGHRS, CDR2 YFSETQ. The CDR3 extends over 16 amino acids. The CDR3 nucleotides read TGCGCCAGCAGCCCCCGGACTAGCGGGAGTCCAGATACGCAGTATTTT. This codes for CASSPRTSGSPDTQYF.

The chain recombines TRBV5-1 with TRBJ2-1; 7 bases map to TRBD2. Germline-derived CDR1 and CDR2 are SGHRS and YFSETQ. The CDR3 has 19 residues. Germline trimming cut 6 bases from V and 7 bases from J; bases unmatched to any gene: 25. The CDR3 coding sequence is TGCGCCAGCACCCCCCGGGGCGGGAGTTCCCTCGAAAAGGGGAATGAGCAGTTCTTC. It yields the protein CASTPRGGSSLEKGNEQFF.

The chain has TRBV27 and TRBJ2-4; 7 nucleotides agree with TRBD2. V was pared by 0 bases and J by 11 bases, with 4 bases of the junction left unmatched. Germline V CDR1 and CDR2: MNHEY, SMNVEV (reference sequence). This CDR3 has 13 amino acids. The CDR3 loop reads CASSLSVGGFQYF. CDR3 nucleotide sequence: TGTGCCAGCAGTTTATCGGTGGGAGGGTTTCAGTACTTC.

The chain couples TRBV3-1 to TRBJ2-7; perhaps D is TRBD1 or TRBD2 (6 bases each). V was cut by 4 bases and J by 5 bases, with 18 bases left in between. Germline lookup yields CDR1 LGHDT and CDR2 YNNKEL (reference sequence). There are 15 residues in the CDR3. The CDR3 here is CASSLMPGEVDEQYF. The DNA for the CDR3 is TGTGCCAGCAGCCTCATGCCAGGGGAGGTTGACGAGCAGTACTTC.

This clonotype was seen only a few times. This sequence joins TRBV4-3 and TRBJ2-7; 8 positions agree with TRBD2. V lost 0 bases, J lost 4 bases, and 20 bases stayed unmatched. Per the germline V gene, CDR1 is LGHNA and CDR2 is YSLEER. There are 20 residues in the CDR3. The CDR3 loop is CASSQDGGRGSAGVSYEQYF. The CDR3 region has the DNA TGCGCCAGCAGCCAAGATGGGGGAAGGGGATCAGCGGGAGTGTCATACGAGCAGTACTTC.

This clonotype has only a few counts. This sequence joins TRBV9 and TRBJ2-7; D is undetermined. Germline V CDR1 and CDR2: SGDLS, YYNGEE. The ends were cut back, 3 bases at V and 1 base at J, with 8 bases in the middle. CDR3 length equals 13 residues. CDR3 residues: CASSAPSSYEQYF. CDR3 sequence (DNA): TGTGCCAGCAGCGCCCCTAGTTCCTACGAGCAGTACTTC.

The V gene is TRBV4-1, the J gene TRBJ2-2; the D is unclear. Trimming shortened V by 0 bases and J by 6 bases, and 8 bases separated the two germline ends. Per the germline V gene, CDR1 is MGHRA and CDR2 is YSYEKL. CDR3 length: 14 residues. CDR3 DNA: TGCGCCAGCAGCCAAGAGGCAGGAGCCGGGGAGCTGTTTTTT. Residues: CASSQEAGAGELFF.

The table lists this clonotype with a few counts. The chain combines TRBV15 with TRBJ2-7, with 11 positions matching TRBD1. CDR1 LNHNV and CDR2 YYDKDF come from the germline V gene (reference sequence). The CDR3 spans 15 residues. V was clipped by 4 bases and J by 6 bases; unmatched bases: 8. CDR3 sequence (DNA): TGTGCCACCAGCACGGCGAGGGACAGGGGGTTCGAGCAGTACTTC. Translation gives CATSTARDRGFEQYF.

The chain links TRBV7-9 to TRBJ2-7, with TRBD1 identical over 7 bases. Germline CDR1 is SEHNR and CDR2 is FQNEAQ (reference sequence). V shed 5 bases, J shed 2 bases, and the junction held 6 bases outside the gene matches. The CDR3 has 14 amino acids. The CDR3: CASSHRGGTYEQYF. The DNA for the CDR3 is TGTGCCAGCAGCCACAGGGGCGGTACCTACGAGCAGTACTTC. The complete variable domain, with remaining parts taken from reference TRBV7-9 and TRBJ2-7, reads DTGVSQNPRHKITKRGQNVTFRCDPISEHNRLYWYRQTLGQGPEFLTYFQNEAQLEKSRLLSDRFSAERPKGSFSTLEIQRTEQGDSAMYLCASSHRGGTYEQYFGPGTRLTVT.

This chain connects TRBV27 to TRBJ2-1; 7 nucleotides line up with TRBD1. The CDR3 is 14 residues long. With V trimmed by 11 bases and J by 9 bases, 16 bases remained unmatched. Germline lookup yields CDR1 MNHEY and CDR2 SMNVEV (reference sequence). In DNA, the CDR3 is TGTGCCGGCGCTACCAACTCAGGGGGTCCTGAGCAGTTCTTC. Amino acid sequence: CAGATNSGGPEQFF.

The chain combines TRBV5-1 with TRBJ2-1; D perhaps matches TRBD1 (6 bases). The CDR3 loop spans 17 amino acids. V was cut by 5 bases and J by 8 bases, with 26 bases left in between. Germline CDR1 SGHRS, CDR2 YFSETQ. The DNA of the CDR3 is TGCGCCAGCAGGCCTCGACAGGAAGGCCAAAGGTTCGATGAGCAGTTCTTC. Translation gives CASRPRQEGQRFDEQFF.

Only a few counts were recorded for this clonotype. The CDR3 DNA follows: TGTGCCAGCAGTTACTCGGAACAGCTGTATGGCTACACCTTC. Translated, it gives CASSYSEQLYGYTF. The V and J genes are TRBV6-5 and TRBJ1-2; D gene ambiguous. V was pared by 0 bases and J by 5 bases, with 10 bases between. This CDR3 is 14 amino acids long. Germline V lookup: CDR1 MNHEY, CDR2 SVGAGI.

The rearrangement joins TRBV20-1 to TRBJ2-3; tentatively, D is TRBD2 (6 bases). CDR1 and CDR2 from the germline V gene are DFQATT and SNEGSKA (reference sequence). V lost 6 bases to trimming and J lost 1 base, with 17 bases between them. This CDR3 is built from 15 residues. The DNA of the CDR3 is TGCAGTGCCCACAAGGCCGCGGGACGCACAGATACGCAGTATTTT. Translated: CSAHKAAGRTDTQYF.

This clonotype was seen only a few times. The chain joins TRBV12-3 or TRBV12-4 to TRBJ2-4, with TRBD2 matching 7 bases. V lost 6 bases, J lost 3 bases, and 5 bases stayed unmatched. This CDR3 comprises 14 residues. CDR3 region: CASSRDYNKNIQYF. CDR3 nucleotides: TGTGCCAGCAGCCGGGACTACAACAAAAACATTCAGTACTTC.